This T cell receptor (beta chain) originates from a study of CD8+ T cells in alopecia areata. About the research overall: The duration of tofacitinib was 6 to 18 months, with 6 months off drug afterward. Study-level results: Scalp sample sequencing also detects resident alphabeta T cells of normal skin.

As the sequencing template, cDNA was produced by extracting RNA and reverse transcribing it. The repertoire was sequenced with immunoSEQ multiplex PCR; TCRdb's copy has only in-frame clones and lacks some. Among about 150,000 clones listed, 40% to 60% were seen once. Sampling of alopecia areata patients yielded lesional scalp punch biopsies as well as peripheral blood. Germline CDR1 and CDR2: MNHNY and SVGAGI (reference sequence). V shed 10 bases and J 2 bases; nucleotides not matched to a gene: 11. The CDR3 consists of 15 residues. Details on this clone: Its matching antigen is unknown.

The clonotype comes from a human donor with alopecia areata. This chain links TRBV6-6 with TRBJ2-3; 8 nucleotides line up with TRBD2. The starting material was CD8+ T cells sorted from blood, obtained at week 0. CDR3 loop: CANSGGGGHTDTQYF. CDR3 DNA sequence: TGTGCCAACAGCGGGGGCGGGGGGCACACAGATACGCAGTATTTT.